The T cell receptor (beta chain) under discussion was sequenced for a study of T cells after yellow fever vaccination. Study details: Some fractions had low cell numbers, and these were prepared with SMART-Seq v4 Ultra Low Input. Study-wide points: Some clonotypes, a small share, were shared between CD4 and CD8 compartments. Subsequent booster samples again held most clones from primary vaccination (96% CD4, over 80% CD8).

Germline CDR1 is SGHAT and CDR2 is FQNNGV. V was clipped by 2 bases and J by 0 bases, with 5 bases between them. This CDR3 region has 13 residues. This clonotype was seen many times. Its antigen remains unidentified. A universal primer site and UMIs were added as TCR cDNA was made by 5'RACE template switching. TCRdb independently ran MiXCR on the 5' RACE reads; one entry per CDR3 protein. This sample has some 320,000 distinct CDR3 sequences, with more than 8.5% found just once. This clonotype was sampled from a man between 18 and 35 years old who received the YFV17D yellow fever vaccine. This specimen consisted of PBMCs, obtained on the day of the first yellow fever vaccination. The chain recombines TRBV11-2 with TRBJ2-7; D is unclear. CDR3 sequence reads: CASSLTSSYEQYV. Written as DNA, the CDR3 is TGTGCCAGCAGCTTAACGAGCTCCTACGAGCAGTACGTC.